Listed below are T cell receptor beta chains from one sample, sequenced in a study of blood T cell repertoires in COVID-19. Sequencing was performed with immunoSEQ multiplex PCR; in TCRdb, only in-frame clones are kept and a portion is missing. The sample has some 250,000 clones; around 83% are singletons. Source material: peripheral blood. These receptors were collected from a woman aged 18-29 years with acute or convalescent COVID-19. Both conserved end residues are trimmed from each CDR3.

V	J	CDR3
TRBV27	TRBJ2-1	ASSLDGSSYNEQF
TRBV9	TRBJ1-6	ASQGQPYNSPLH
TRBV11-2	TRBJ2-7	ASSPGSLDTTYEQY
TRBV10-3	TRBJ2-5	AISVTSGGLQETQY
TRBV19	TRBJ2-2	ASSIQEGGMANTGELF
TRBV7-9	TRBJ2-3	ASRPSGSINTQY
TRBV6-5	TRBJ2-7	ASSYFAGGTYEQY
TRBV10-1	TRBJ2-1	ASSEVGGGGSYNEQF
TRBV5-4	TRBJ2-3	ASSWGSQAPGDTQY
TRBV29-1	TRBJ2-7	SVETRERYEQY
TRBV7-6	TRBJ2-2	ASSIRLAGAGTGELF
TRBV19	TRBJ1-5	ASSWDRDGQPQH
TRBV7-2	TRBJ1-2	ASSLDGNYGYT
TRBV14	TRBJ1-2	ASSPQAGLPWGYT
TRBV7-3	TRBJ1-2	ASSPRSAGWDYGYT
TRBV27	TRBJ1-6	ASRESTGAWSPLH
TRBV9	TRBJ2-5	ASSLTSQKTQY
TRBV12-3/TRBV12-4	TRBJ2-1	ASSRAGLVEQF
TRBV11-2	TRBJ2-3	ASSLGARTDTQY
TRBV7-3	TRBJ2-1	ASSLTSGKENEQF
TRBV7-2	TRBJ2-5	ASSPGGGGRVVTQY
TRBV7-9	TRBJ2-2	ASSFRLGRGYEQTGELF
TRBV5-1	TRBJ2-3	ASSSGQGLSDTQY
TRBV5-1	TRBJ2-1	ASRAGTSGGNEQF
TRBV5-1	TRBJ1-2	ASSLSGAQGYT
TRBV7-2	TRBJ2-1	ASSPRGSGRISYNEQF
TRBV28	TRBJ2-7	ASSWPRDRGPSTYEQY
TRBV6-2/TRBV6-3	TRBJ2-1	ASSYFGVQF
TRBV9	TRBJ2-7	ASSVGGRSSYEQY
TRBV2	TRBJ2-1	ATSGLASYNEQF
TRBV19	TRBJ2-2	ASSIWGQGAHGELF
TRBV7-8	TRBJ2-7	ASSFLKVAGEGGEQY
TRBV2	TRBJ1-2	ASTGNYGYT
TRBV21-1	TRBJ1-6	ASSDSKTGSPLH
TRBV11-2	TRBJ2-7	ASSFRLAGVSYEQY
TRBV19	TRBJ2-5	ASSISHRGRETQY
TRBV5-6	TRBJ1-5	ASSLTGGSQPQH
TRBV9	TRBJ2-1	ASSVDAGLYNEQF
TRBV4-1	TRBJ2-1	ASSQEGASGTNEQF
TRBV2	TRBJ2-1	ASSHSSGSISYNEQF
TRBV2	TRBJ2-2	ASRASSGANTGELF
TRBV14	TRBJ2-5	ASSRSGSGTQY
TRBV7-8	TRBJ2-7	ASSLAQGILYEQY